These 16 T cell receptor beta chains were all obtained from the same sample, sequenced in a study of shared clonotypes between healthy human individuals. Positively selected for CCR7, the CD45RO-negative cells used as naive CD8 cells excluded terminally differentiated effector memory CD45RA+ cells. The method was immunoSEQ multiplex PCR; TCRdb's version includes in-frame clones alone and lacks a portion of them. The sample includes some 2 million clones, about 95% of them seen just once. Specimen: naive CD8+ T cells sorted from blood. These receptors all stem from a man younger than 35 in good health.

The chain has TRBV11-2 and TRBJ2-1; possible D gene TRBD2, 6 bases. This CDR3 contains 16 residues. Trimming removed 5 bases at V and 12 bases at J, with 26 bases between. The germline V gene has CDR1 SGHAT and CDR2 FQNNGV. This CDR3 reads CASSPHYFQEQAGQFF. CDR3 bases: TGTGCCAGCAGCCCCCACTATTTCCAGGAGCAAGCGGGGCAGTTCTTC. Full variable domain (rest looked up from reference TRBV11-2 and TRBJ2-1): EAGVAQSPRYKIIEKRQSVAFWCNPISGHATLYWYQQILGQGPKLLIQFQNNGVVDDSQLPKDRFSAERLKGVDSTLKIQPAKLEDSAVYLCASSPHYFQEQAGQFFGPGTRLTVL.

V usage is TRBV11-2 and J usage is TRBJ2-1; no clear D. The germline V gene has CDR1 SGHAT and CDR2 FQNNGV. This CDR3 comprises 13 residues. V was cut by 3 bases and J by 3 bases, with 6 bases left in between. This CDR3 reads CASSFTLYNEQFF. The DNA for the CDR3 is TGTGCCAGCAGCTTCACCCTCTACAATGAGCAGTTCTTC.

The chain employs TRBV28 and TRBJ2-5, with 8 bases identical to TRBD1. Trimming cost V 4 bases and J 1 base; bases outside gene matches: 11. This CDR3 is built from 17 residues. Looked up from germline, CDR1 is MDHEN and CDR2 is SYDVKM. CDR3 bases: TGTGCCAGCAGTTCGCAACTCCGGACAGGGCCCCAAGAGACCCAGTACTTC. Protein sequence: CASSSQLRTGPQETQYF.

The chain couples TRBV27 to TRBJ2-1; 8 nucleotides agree with TRBD2. Germline loops: CDR1 MNHEY, CDR2 SMNVEV (reference sequence). Unmatched junction bases numbered 2, after V lost 2 bases and J lost 5 bases. The CDR3 runs to 14 residues. Written as DNA, the CDR3 is TGTGCCAGCAGTTTAATAGCGGGGCACAATGAGCAGTTCTTC. Translation: CASSLIAGHNEQFF.

A note on this clone: This specimen includes other DNA sequences encoding the same CDR3. V and J are TRBV11-2 and TRBJ2-7; D gene uncertain. Germline CDR1 and CDR2: SGHAT and FQNNGV. The CDR3 length is 12 residues. V lost 4 bases and J 7 bases, leaving 11 bases between the germline ends. The CDR3 sequence: CASSSRSGEQYF. In nucleotides, the CDR3 is TGTGCCAGCAGCTCCAGGAGTGGGGAGCAGTACTTC.

This clone appeared a single time. The V gene is TRBV10-3, the J gene TRBJ2-7; 10 bases line up with TRBD2. The germline CDR1 and CDR2 sequences are ENHRY and SYGVKD. This CDR3 is built from 13 residues. The V gene end was trimmed by 10 bases and the J gene end by 3 bases; junction bases not matched to a gene: 6. The CDR3 region is CATSSGRGYEQYF. CDR3 in DNA: TGTGCCACGTCTAGCGGGAGAGGCTACGAGCAGTACTTC.

The genes are TRBV1 and TRBJ1-1. TRBV1 is listed as a pseudogene. This CDR3 has 12 amino acids. The CDR3 here is CTTLRANTEAFF. For the CDR3, the DNA is TGCACCACCTTAAGGGCAAACACTGAAGCTTTCTTT.

The chain couples TRBV6-6 to TRBJ2-5; D perhaps matches TRBD2 (6 bases). Germline V gene data show CDR1 as MNHNY and CDR2 as SVGAGI (reference sequence). The length of the CDR3 is 13 residues. Trimming took off 2 bases at V and 13 bases at J, with 17 bases between the two ends. The CDR3 sequence is CASSYTIPGVAYF. The CDR3 bases are TGTGCCAGCAGTTACACGATACCGGGGGTCGCGTACTTC.

The chain carries TRBV11-2 and TRBJ2-7, with 7 bases matching TRBD2. The CDR3 covers 16 residues. The germline V gene encodes CDR1 SGHAT and CDR2 FQNNGV. V lost 7 bases to trimming and J lost 3 bases; unmatched junction nucleotides: 15. CDR3 coding DNA: TGTGCCAGCACCCAGAACGGGGGGACCGGGGGCTACGAGCAGTACTTC. Translation gives CASTQNGGTGGYEQYF.

CDR3 loop: CASRIRDRATEAFF. The CDR3 DNA sequence: TGTGCCAGTAGGATCCGGGACAGGGCTACTGAAGCTTTCTTT. The chain couples TRBV19 to TRBJ1-1; 9 bases match TRBD1. The ends lost 6 bases at V and 5 bases at J; junction bases unmatched: 7. The CDR3 is 14 amino acids. Per germline, CDR1 LNHDA and CDR2 SQIVND (reference sequence).

J is TRBJ2-7 and V is TRBV4-1; 7 bases line up with TRBD2. The junction had 10 bases not matched to a gene; V was cut back by 6 bases and J by 2 bases. This CDR3 contains 15 residues. The germline CDR1 and CDR2 sequences are MGHRA and YSYEKL. Here the CDR3 DNA reads TGCGCCAGCAGTCCGCTGAGCGGGGCCACCTACGAGCAGTACTTC. The encoded protein is CASSPLSGATYEQYF.

The J gene is TRBJ1-1, the V gene TRBV27; TRBD1 matches 8 bases. Germline CDR1 is MNHEY and CDR2 is SMNVEV (reference sequence). The CDR3 has 15 residues. V lost 5 bases, J lost 5 bases, and 10 bases stayed unmatched. The CDR3, as DNA: TGTGCCAGCAGTCCCCGGACAGGGAGGTTGACTGAAGCTTTCTTT. As protein: CASSPRTGRLTEAFF.

The J gene is TRBJ2-3, the V gene TRBV9, with 11 bases aligning to TRBD2. The CDR3 is 16 residues long. Germline trimming cut 3 bases from V and 2 bases from J; bases unmatched to any gene: 5. Germline loops: CDR1 SGDLS, CDR2 YYNGEE. The CDR3 nucleotides are TGTGCCAGCAGCGAAGGACTAGCGGGTTTCACAGATACGCAGTATTTT. Encoded protein: CASSEGLAGFTDTQYF.

This sequence joins TRBV19 and TRBJ1-4, with D perhaps TRBD1 (6 bases). Trimming left V 6 bases short and J 3 bases short, with 14 bases between. Germline V lookup: CDR1 LNHDA, CDR2 SQIVND (reference sequence). This CDR3 has 15 residues. For the CDR3, the DNA is TGTGCCAGTAGGGATTCGGACAGCCCTAATGAAAAACTGTTTTTT. Its protein is CASRDSDSPNEKLFF.

In this sample, this clone turned up a few times. The genes are TRBV14 and TRBJ1-2; maybe TRBD1 (5 bases). The CDR3 is 13 amino acids. Germline lookup yields CDR1 SGHDN and CDR2 FVKESK. Trimming stripped 8 bases from V and 0 bases from J, with 10 bases between. The CDR3 nucleotides are TGTGCCAGCGGCGACAGACCTAACTATGGCTACACCTTC. Its translation: CASGDRPNYGYTF.

This chain uses TRBV6-1 with TRBJ2-7; D is possibly TRBD1 (6 bases). Germline CDR1 MNHNS, CDR2 SASEGT. This CDR3 spans 15 amino acids. The germline V and J ends were trimmed by 2 bases and 2 bases, with 13 bases remaining between them. CDR3: CASSELETGPYEQYF. The CDR3 DNA reads as TGTGCCAGCAGTGAATTGGAGACAGGACCCTACGAGCAGTACTTC.